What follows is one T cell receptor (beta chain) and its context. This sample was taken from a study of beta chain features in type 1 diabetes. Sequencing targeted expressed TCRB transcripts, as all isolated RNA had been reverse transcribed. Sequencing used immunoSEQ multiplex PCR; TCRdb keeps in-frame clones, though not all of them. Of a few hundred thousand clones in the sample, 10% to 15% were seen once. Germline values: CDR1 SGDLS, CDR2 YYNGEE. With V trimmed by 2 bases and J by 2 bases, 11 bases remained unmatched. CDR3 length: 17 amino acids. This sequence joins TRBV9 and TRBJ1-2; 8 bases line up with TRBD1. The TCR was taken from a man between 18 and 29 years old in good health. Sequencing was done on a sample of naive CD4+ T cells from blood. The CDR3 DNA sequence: TGTGCCAGCAGCGTGACAGGGGACCCGACAAAGAACTATGGCTACACCTTC. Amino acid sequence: CASSVTGDPTKNYGYTF.